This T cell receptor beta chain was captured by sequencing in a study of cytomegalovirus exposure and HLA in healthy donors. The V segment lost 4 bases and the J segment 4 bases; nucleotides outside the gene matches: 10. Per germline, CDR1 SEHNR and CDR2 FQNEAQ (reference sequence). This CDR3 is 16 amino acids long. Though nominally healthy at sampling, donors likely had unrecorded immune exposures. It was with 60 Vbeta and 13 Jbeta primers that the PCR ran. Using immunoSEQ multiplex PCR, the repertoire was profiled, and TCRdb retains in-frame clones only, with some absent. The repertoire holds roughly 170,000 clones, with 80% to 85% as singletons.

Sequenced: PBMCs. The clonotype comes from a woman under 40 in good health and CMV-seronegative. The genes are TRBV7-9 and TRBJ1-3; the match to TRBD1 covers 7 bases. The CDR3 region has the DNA TGTGCCAGCAGCTCCCTCGGACAGGAGTGGGGAAACACCATATATTTT. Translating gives CASSSLGQEWGNTIYF.